This entry lists 18 T cell receptor beta chains sequenced from one sample in a study of T-cell memory formation after mild COVID-19. TCRdb recomputed calls from the 5' RACE reads with MiXCR, one row per CDR3 protein. The sample lists around 200,000 distinct CDR3 sequences, approximately 30% occurring once. Sequenced: PBMCs or a T cell subset sorted from them (not recorded which). The receptors shown here come from an adult woman who had mild COVID-19 (a few samples of this study predate the infection). Cell type and time point are not known.

This clonotype has only a few counts. The rearrangement joins TRBV29-1 to TRBJ2-7; 7 nucleotides line up with TRBD2. The germline V gene has CDR1 SQVTM and CDR2 ANQGSEA. The length of the CDR3 is 13 residues. V trimming: 4 bases; J trimming: 4 bases; junction bases outside the gene matches: 7. The CDR3 nucleotides read TGCAGCGTTGTGGTGGCGGGAGTATACGAGCAGTACTTC. Protein product: CSVVVAGVYEQYF.

J is TRBJ2-1 and V is TRBV11-3; TRBD2 matches at 14 bases. Germline values: CDR1 SGHNT, CDR2 YENEEA. The CDR3 has 19 residues. After removal of 5 bases from V and 6 bases from J, the junction contained 15 bases not matched to a gene. The CDR3 protein is CASSERGLAGDRGSNEQFF. In nucleotides, the CDR3 is TGTGCCAGCAGCGAAAGGGGACTAGCGGGAGATCGAGGCAGCAATGAGCAGTTCTTC.

This clonotype was detected a few times. The J gene is TRBJ2-5, the V gene TRBV7-9; TRBD1 matches 7 bases. After removal of 5 bases from V and 5 bases from J, the junction contained 11 bases not matched to a gene. The CDR3 totals 15 residues. Looked up from germline, CDR1 is SEHNR and CDR2 is FQNEAQ (reference sequence). CDR3 residues: CASSLLPTGSETQYF. The DNA of the CDR3 is TGTGCCAGCAGCCTCCTACCGACAGGGAGCGAGACCCAGTACTTC.

The rearrangement uses TRBV24-1 and TRBJ1-5, with 9 bases aligning to TRBD1. V lost 2 bases and J lost 4; bases outside the gene matches: 2. CDR1 is KGHDR and CDR2 is SFDVKD in the germline V gene. The CDR3 has 15 amino acids. The CDR3 spells CATSDSGQGNQPQHF. The CDR3 DNA reads as TGTGCCACCAGTGATTCCGGACAGGGGAATCAGCCCCAGCATTTT.

This clonotype was picked up a small number of times. The chain couples TRBV20-1 to TRBJ2-5; 7 bases agree with TRBD1. CDR3 length: 15 amino acids. Germline V CDR1 and CDR2: DFQATT, SNEGSKA (reference sequence). V shed 0 bases, J shed 3 bases, and the junction held 7 bases outside the gene matches. CDR3 residues: CSARDPRDSKETQYF. The CDR3 DNA follows: TGCAGTGCTAGAGACCCACGGGACAGTAAAGAGACCCAGTACTTC.

The rearrangement uses TRBV5-6 and TRBJ1-6, with D perhaps matching TRBD1 (5 bases). The V gene's germline CDR1 is SGHDT and CDR2 YYEEEE. V lost 3 bases and J 9 bases, leaving 16 bases between the germline ends. The CDR3 totals 15 residues. This CDR3 reads CASSSGTRRSSPLHF. The DNA for the CDR3 is TGTGCCAGCAGCTCCGGGACCCGGAGGAGTTCACCCCTCCACTTT.

The chain joins TRBV7-9 to TRBJ2-7, with D hard to call. The length of the CDR3 is 14 residues. In germline, CDR1 is SEHNR, CDR2 FQNEAQ (reference sequence). V was pared by 4 bases and J by 4 bases, with 14 bases between. CDR3 in DNA: TGTGCCAGCAGCTCCGGACGTATGGAATACGAGCAGTACTTC. As protein: CASSSGRMEYEQYF.

The V and J genes are TRBV5-1 and TRBJ1-1; no clear D. The V gene lost 0 bases and the J gene lost 0 bases, with 9 bases spanning the gap. The V gene's germline CDR1 is SGHRS and CDR2 YFSETQ. This CDR3 is 15 amino acids long. The CDR3 DNA sequence: TGCGCCAGCAGCTTGGGGGAAACCATGAACACTGAAGCTTTCTTT. As protein: CASSLGETMNTEAFF.

This clonotype appeared a few times. This chain uses TRBV7-3 with TRBJ1-1; 9 bases match TRBD1. CDR3 length: 15 residues. The trim removed 5 bases at V and 4 bases at J, leaving 8 bases unmatched. CDR1 is SGHTA, CDR2 FQGTGA, per germline. CDR3 sequence: CASSAGTGWSTEAFF. Written as DNA, the CDR3 is TGTGCCAGCAGCGCAGGGACAGGGTGGAGCACTGAAGCTTTCTTT.

This clonotype has a handful of counts. The chain links TRBV24-1 to TRBJ2-3; 7 nucleotides agree with TRBD2. J gave up 3 bases and V 5 bases, and 13 bases lay outside the gene matches. Germline lookup yields CDR1 KGHDR and CDR2 SFDVKD. CDR3 length: 17 amino acids. CDR3 region: CATSVARLADGTDTQYF. In nucleotides, the CDR3 is TGTGCCACCAGTGTAGCAAGGCTAGCGGATGGAACAGATACGCAGTATTTT.

The chain combines TRBV12-3 or TRBV12-4 with TRBJ2-3; the D is unclear. There are 12 residues in the CDR3. V dropped 1 base and J dropped 7 bases, with 6 bases sitting between them. The DNA of the CDR3 is TGTGCCAGCAGTTTAGGACAACATACGCAGTATTTT. It yields the protein CASSLGQHTQYF.

This clonotype showed up just a few times. The gene calls are TRBV5-1 and TRBJ2-7, with D perhaps TRBD1 or TRBD2 (5 bases each). The CDR3 has 14 amino acids. Germline-derived CDR1 and CDR2 are SGHRS and YFSETQ. Trimming shortened V by 2 bases and J by 3 bases, and 12 bases separated the two germline ends. The CDR3 nucleotides read TGCGCCAGCAGCTTCGGGACCGGCGACTACGAGCAGTACTTC. Its translation is CASSFGTGDYEQYF.

CDR3 bases: TGTGCCAGCAGCGTAGGGTCTAGCTTTGGGGAGCAGTTCTTC. It yields the protein CASSVGSSFGEQFF. The rearrangement links TRBV9 to TRBJ2-1; TRBD2 might be the D (5 bases). V was shortened by 0 bases and J by 10 bases, with 14 bases between the two germline ends. Per germline, CDR1 SGDLS and CDR2 YYNGEE. The CDR3 length is 14 residues.

This clonotype occurred a few times. The V call is TRBV6-2 or TRBV6-3, the J call TRBJ2-7, with D maybe TRBD1 (5 bases). CDR1 and CDR2 from the germline V gene are MNHEY and SVGEGT. Trimming took 7 bases from V and 2 from J, leaving 21 bases between them. This CDR3 spans 16 amino acids. The CDR3: CASILYPDSETYEQYF. The CDR3 DNA reads as TGTGCCAGCATCCTATATCCAGACAGCGAGACCTACGAGCAGTACTTC.

The genes are TRBV19 and TRBJ2-4; TRBD1 or TRBD2 may be the D gene (5 bases each). V gave up 7 bases and J gave up 2 bases, with 15 bases separating them. Germline V gives CDR1 LNHDA, CDR2 SQIVND (reference sequence). CDR3 length: 15 residues. CDR3 DNA: TGTGCCAGTACAGGGAGTCGGTCTACCAAAAACATTCAGTACTTC. It is translated as CASTGSRSTKNIQYF.

This chain links TRBV6-2 or TRBV6-3 with TRBJ2-7, with TRBD2 matching over 11 bases. J gave up 4 bases and V 2 bases, and 19 bases lay outside the gene matches. The germline V gene has CDR1 MNHEY and CDR2 SVGEGT. The CDR3 is 20 amino acids. CDR3 sequence reads: CASSYTRRGPTSGSLYEQYF. The CDR3 DNA follows: TGTGCCAGCAGTTACACGAGACGGGGACCTACTAGCGGGAGCCTGTACGAGCAGTACTTC.

The chain joins TRBV20-1 to TRBJ2-1; a possible D gene is TRBD2 (6 bases). V lost 3 bases and J lost 5, with 20 bases in between. CDR3 length equals 16 residues. The germline V gene encodes CDR1 DFQATT and CDR2 SNEGSKA (reference sequence). In DNA, the CDR3 is TGCAGTGCTAGGGAGGGGTACGTCCGGGGTGACAATGAGCAGTTCTTC. This codes for CSAREGYVRGDNEQFF.

The J gene is TRBJ1-3, the V gene TRBV5-1; 7 bases agree with TRBD1. This CDR3 is built from 14 residues. Germline V CDR1 and CDR2: SGHRS, YFSETQ. J gave up 0 bases and V 7 bases, and 4 bases lay outside the gene matches. The CDR3 here is CASGTADSGNTIYF. The CDR3 bases are TGCGCCAGCGGGACAGCAGACTCTGGAAACACCATATATTTT.